These 7 T cell receptor beta chains were all obtained from the same sample, sequenced in a study of graft-versus-host responses after intestinal transplantation. Generated by immunoSEQ multiplex PCR, the TCRdb table keeps only in-frame clones and is missing some. The table shows roughly 80,000 clones, with roughly 84% occurring only once. The antigens these receptors bind are not known. The sample here was unstimulated CD8+ T cells sorted from spleen or lymph node cells, taken before transplant. All receptors derive from a human donor who was the organ donor for an intestinal transplant.

The chain combines TRBV29-1 with TRBJ1-2; no clear D. Germline CDR1 and CDR2: SQVTM and ANQGSEA. Trimming took 3 bases from V and 4 from J, leaving 9 bases between them. The CDR3 contains 12 residues. CDR3 residues: CSVERFGYGYTF. CDR3 in DNA: TGCAGCGTTGAGAGGTTCGGCTATGGCTACACCTTC.

The chain couples TRBV19 to TRBJ2-5; TRBD2 might be the D (5 bases). V lost 3 bases, J lost 4 bases, and 12 bases lay in between. Germline values: CDR1 LNHDA, CDR2 SQIVND (reference sequence). CDR3 length: 14 residues. CDR3 DNA sequence: TGTGCCAGTAGTATCGGGGTCGCAGGAGAGACCCAGTACTTC. Protein: CASSIGVAGETQYF. The whole variable domain, filled in from reference TRBV19 and TRBJ2-5, reads DGGITQSPKYLFRKEGQNVTLSCEQNLNHDAMYWYRQDPGQGLRLIYYSQIVNDFQKGDIAEGYSVSREKKESFPLTVTSAQKNPTAFYLCASSIGVAGETQYFGPGTRLLVL.

This clone was seen a handful of times. The chain uses TRBV4-1 and TRBJ1-3, with TRBD1 matching 7 bases. Germline CDR1 reads MGHRA; CDR2 reads YSYEKL. Trimming cost V 1 base and J 8 bases; bases outside gene matches: 5. The CDR3 consists of 14 residues. CDR3: CASSQGRGLDTIYF. As DNA, the CDR3 is TGCGCCAGCAGCCAAGGCAGGGGGTTGGACACCATATATTTT.

The chain carries TRBV27 and TRBJ2-1; tentative D call: TRBD1 (5 bases). V dropped 7 bases and J dropped 9 bases, with 37 bases sitting between them. This CDR3 spans 20 amino acids. Germline values: CDR1 MNHEY, CDR2 SMNVEV (reference sequence). Written as DNA, the CDR3 is TGTGCCAGCACCATCAGGGTGGCCCTCGGGCGAAAGGCCCTCATCCTTGAGCAGTTCTTC. Translating it yields CASTIRVALGRKALILEQFF.

This chain uses TRBV5-1 with TRBJ2-1; D ambiguous. The CDR3 is made up of 13 amino acids. Germline V CDR1 and CDR2: SGHRS, YFSETQ. Trimming left V 2 bases short and J 5 bases short, with 8 bases between. CDR3 region: CASSLVGNNEQFF. Written as DNA, the CDR3 is TGCGCCAGCAGCTTAGTGGGAAACAATGAGCAGTTCTTC.

The V gene is TRBV7-2, the J gene TRBJ1-5, with 8 bases matching TRBD1. The CDR3 covers 17 residues. Germline V gene data show CDR1 as SGHTA and CDR2 as FQGNSA. Trimming removed 6 bases from V and 4 bases from J; junction bases left unmatched: 14. CDR3 coding DNA: TGTGCCAGCAGTCCCGACGACAGGGGTGATAGAAATCAGCCCCAGCATTTT. It yields the protein CASSPDDRGDRNQPQHF.

CDR3 sequence: CASSILAGGRNEQFF. CDR3 sequence (DNA): TGTGCCAGTAGTATCCTAGCGGGGGGGCGGAATGAGCAGTTCTTC. The chain is built from TRBV19 and TRBJ2-1, with 12 bases aligning to TRBD2. The CDR3 totals 15 residues. Germline V gene lookup returns CDR1 LNHDA and CDR2 SQIVND (reference sequence). After removal of 3 bases from V and 7 bases from J, the junction contained 4 bases not matched to a gene.